These 12 T cell receptor beta chains were all obtained from the same sample, sequenced in a study of response to subunit inactivated influenza vaccine. MiXCR was run by TCRdb on the RT-PCR reads, yielding one entry per CDR3 protein. This table has about 700,000 distinct CDR3 sequences, approximately 15% appearing once. Sequencing used PBMCs from blood, obtained 14 days before vaccination. The receptor source for this set is a man between 45 and 60 years old who received an inactivated influenza vaccine.

This clonotype was counted only a few times. V usage is TRBV12-3 or TRBV12-4 and J usage is TRBJ1-2; TRBD1 matches at 7 bases. With 6 bases clipped from V and 4 bases from J, the junction kept 5 bases outside the gene matches. The CDR3 is 13 residues long. For the CDR3, the DNA is TGTGCCAGCAGCCCGAGACAGGGCTATGGCTACACCTTC. Amino acids: CASSPRQGYGYTF.

This clonotype was seen a handful of times. The chain carries TRBV29-1 and TRBJ2-5; D is unresolved. The V gene lost 4 bases and the J gene lost 1 base, with 16 bases spanning the gap. The germline CDR1 and CDR2 sequences are SQVTM and ANQGSEA. This CDR3 contains 15 residues. The CDR3 DNA reads as TGCAGCGTTGCTTTGACCGAATTATTCCAAGAGACCCAGTACTTC. As protein: CSVALTELFQETQYF.

Here the CDR3 DNA reads TGTGCCAGCAGCTTAGGCGGGGGGGCAGTAAGGAATGAGCAGTTCTTC. Its protein is CASSLGGGAVRNEQFF. The chain joins TRBV7-8 to TRBJ2-1, with TRBD2 matching 9 bases. CDR3 length equals 16 residues. Germline CDR1 reads SGHVS; CDR2 reads FQNEAQ. The V and J ends lost 1 base and 7 bases, in that order; junction bases with no gene match: 8.

CDR3 DNA: TGTGCCAGCAGGTTAGCGGGGGCTCATGGGACAGATACGCAGTATTTT. Protein: CASRLAGAHGTDTQYF. This chain uses TRBV27 with TRBJ2-3, with TRBD2 matching over 9 bases. Germline CDR1 MNHEY, CDR2 SMNVEV (reference sequence). The trim removed 6 bases at V and 3 bases at J, leaving 10 bases unmatched. The CDR3 runs to 16 residues.

This clonotype was counted many times. This rearrangement joins TRBV7-8 to TRBJ2-7, with a possible D match to TRBD1 (6 bases). Per the germline V gene, CDR1 is SGHVS and CDR2 is FQNEAQ. The CDR3 runs 14 residues. Trimming stripped 4 bases from V and 2 bases from J, with 12 bases between. The CDR3: CASSSGQRPYEQYF. DNA of the CDR3: TGTGCCAGCAGCTCAGGACAGCGGCCCTACGAGCAGTACTTC.

The chain couples TRBV9 to TRBJ2-1, with D possibly being TRBD2 (6 bases). Germline loops: CDR1 SGDLS, CDR2 YYNGEE. CDR3 size: 18 residues. Trimming removed 6 bases from V and 8 bases from J, with 30 bases in between. In DNA form, the CDR3 reads TGTGCCAGCAACTCCCGGGACTCCCAGGGATGGGTGCGGGATGAGCAGTTCTTC. Protein sequence: CASNSRDSQGWVRDEQFF.

CDR3 region: CASSPENRMYEQFF. The CDR3 bases are TGTGCCAGCTCACCAGAGAACAGGATGTATGAGCAGTTCTTC. The chain uses TRBV18 and TRBJ2-1; TRBD1 might be the D (5 bases). With 2 bases removed from V and 8 bases from J, the gap between germline ends came to 13 bases. This CDR3 is 14 amino acids long. CDR1 is KGHSH and CDR2 is LQKENI in the germline V gene. Combining the CDR3 with reference TRBV18 and TRBJ2-1 gives the whole variable domain NAGVMQNPRHLVRRRGQEARLRCSPMKGHSHVYWYRQLPEEGLKFMVYLQKENIIDESGMPKERFSAEFPKEGPSILRIQQVVRGDSAAYFCASSPENRMYEQFFGPGTRLTVL.

V usage is TRBV6-2 or TRBV6-3 and J usage is TRBJ1-2; D ambiguous. V was pared by 5 bases and J by 5 bases, with 6 bases between. Germline values: CDR1 MNHEY, CDR2 SVGEGT. This CDR3 has 11 residues. The DNA of the CDR3 is TGTGCCAGCAGTCGGACTTATGGCTACACCTTC. This sequence encodes CASSRTYGYTF.

The sample holds many counts of this clonotype. The gene calls are TRBV5-1 and TRBJ2-2; D ambiguous. Looked up from germline, CDR1 is SGHRS and CDR2 is YFSETQ. The CDR3 extends over 13 amino acids. Trimming took 0 bases from V and 7 from J, leaving 7 bases between them. Here the CDR3 DNA reads TGCGCCAGCAGCTTGGACTGGGGCGGGGAGCTGTTTTTT. Translation gives CASSLDWGGELFF.

This clonotype was seen a few times. The chain couples TRBV11-2 to TRBJ1-1; D is unresolved. Germline lookup yields CDR1 SGHAT and CDR2 FQNNGV. With 6 bases removed from V and 3 bases from J, the gap between germline ends came to 11 bases. This CDR3 spans 13 amino acids. CDR3 protein: CASRNHGDTEAFF. CDR3 bases: TGTGCCAGCAGAAATCACGGGGACACTGAAGCTTTCTTT.

This clonotype was seen a few times. The V and J genes are TRBV7-9 and TRBJ2-7; weak D call: TRBD2 (6 bases). Per the germline V gene, CDR1 is SEHNR and CDR2 is FQNEAQ (reference sequence). This CDR3 contains 14 residues. The V end lost 8 bases, the J end lost 0 bases, and 14 bases lay between the germline ends. The DNA of the CDR3 is TGTGCCAGCCTAGGTTCCGGGAGCTCCTACGAGCAGTACTTC. Translation gives CASLGSGSSYEQYF.

This sequence joins TRBV3-1 and TRBJ1-1; no clear D gene. CDR1 is LGHDT, CDR2 YNNKEL, per germline (reference sequence). V was pared by 0 bases and J by 5 bases, with 13 bases between. The CDR3 consists of 15 residues. The DNA of the CDR3 is TGTGCCAGCAGCCAAGATCTCGGAAGGACTACTGAAGCTTTCTTT. It encodes CASSQDLGRTTEAFF.